This T cell receptor beta chain is from a study of T cell responses to AZD1222 COVID-19 vaccine. Whole-study findings and limits: A reported finding is that nearly half of spike-specific TCRs target unmutated variant regions. Two AZD1222 administrations were followed by greater Spike-specific TCR breadth and depth.

To note about this clone: Its specificity is not known.

Measured with immunoSEQ multiplex PCR; TCRdb has only the in-frame clones, and not every one. The sample yields 150,000 or so clones, around nine tenths seen once. Germline V CDR1 and CDR2: SGHTA, FQGNSA. Trimming left V 0 bases short and J 0 bases short, with 5 bases between. The CDR3 runs to 14 residues. The chain employs TRBV7-2 and TRBJ1-1, with no clear D. Sample: peripheral blood, taken on day 0 of AZD1222 vaccination. The clonotype was recovered from an adult in good health. The CDR3 reads CASSLAGLNTEAFF. The CDR3 coding sequence is TGTGCCAGCAGCTTAGCAGGCTTGAACACTGAAGCTTTCTTT.